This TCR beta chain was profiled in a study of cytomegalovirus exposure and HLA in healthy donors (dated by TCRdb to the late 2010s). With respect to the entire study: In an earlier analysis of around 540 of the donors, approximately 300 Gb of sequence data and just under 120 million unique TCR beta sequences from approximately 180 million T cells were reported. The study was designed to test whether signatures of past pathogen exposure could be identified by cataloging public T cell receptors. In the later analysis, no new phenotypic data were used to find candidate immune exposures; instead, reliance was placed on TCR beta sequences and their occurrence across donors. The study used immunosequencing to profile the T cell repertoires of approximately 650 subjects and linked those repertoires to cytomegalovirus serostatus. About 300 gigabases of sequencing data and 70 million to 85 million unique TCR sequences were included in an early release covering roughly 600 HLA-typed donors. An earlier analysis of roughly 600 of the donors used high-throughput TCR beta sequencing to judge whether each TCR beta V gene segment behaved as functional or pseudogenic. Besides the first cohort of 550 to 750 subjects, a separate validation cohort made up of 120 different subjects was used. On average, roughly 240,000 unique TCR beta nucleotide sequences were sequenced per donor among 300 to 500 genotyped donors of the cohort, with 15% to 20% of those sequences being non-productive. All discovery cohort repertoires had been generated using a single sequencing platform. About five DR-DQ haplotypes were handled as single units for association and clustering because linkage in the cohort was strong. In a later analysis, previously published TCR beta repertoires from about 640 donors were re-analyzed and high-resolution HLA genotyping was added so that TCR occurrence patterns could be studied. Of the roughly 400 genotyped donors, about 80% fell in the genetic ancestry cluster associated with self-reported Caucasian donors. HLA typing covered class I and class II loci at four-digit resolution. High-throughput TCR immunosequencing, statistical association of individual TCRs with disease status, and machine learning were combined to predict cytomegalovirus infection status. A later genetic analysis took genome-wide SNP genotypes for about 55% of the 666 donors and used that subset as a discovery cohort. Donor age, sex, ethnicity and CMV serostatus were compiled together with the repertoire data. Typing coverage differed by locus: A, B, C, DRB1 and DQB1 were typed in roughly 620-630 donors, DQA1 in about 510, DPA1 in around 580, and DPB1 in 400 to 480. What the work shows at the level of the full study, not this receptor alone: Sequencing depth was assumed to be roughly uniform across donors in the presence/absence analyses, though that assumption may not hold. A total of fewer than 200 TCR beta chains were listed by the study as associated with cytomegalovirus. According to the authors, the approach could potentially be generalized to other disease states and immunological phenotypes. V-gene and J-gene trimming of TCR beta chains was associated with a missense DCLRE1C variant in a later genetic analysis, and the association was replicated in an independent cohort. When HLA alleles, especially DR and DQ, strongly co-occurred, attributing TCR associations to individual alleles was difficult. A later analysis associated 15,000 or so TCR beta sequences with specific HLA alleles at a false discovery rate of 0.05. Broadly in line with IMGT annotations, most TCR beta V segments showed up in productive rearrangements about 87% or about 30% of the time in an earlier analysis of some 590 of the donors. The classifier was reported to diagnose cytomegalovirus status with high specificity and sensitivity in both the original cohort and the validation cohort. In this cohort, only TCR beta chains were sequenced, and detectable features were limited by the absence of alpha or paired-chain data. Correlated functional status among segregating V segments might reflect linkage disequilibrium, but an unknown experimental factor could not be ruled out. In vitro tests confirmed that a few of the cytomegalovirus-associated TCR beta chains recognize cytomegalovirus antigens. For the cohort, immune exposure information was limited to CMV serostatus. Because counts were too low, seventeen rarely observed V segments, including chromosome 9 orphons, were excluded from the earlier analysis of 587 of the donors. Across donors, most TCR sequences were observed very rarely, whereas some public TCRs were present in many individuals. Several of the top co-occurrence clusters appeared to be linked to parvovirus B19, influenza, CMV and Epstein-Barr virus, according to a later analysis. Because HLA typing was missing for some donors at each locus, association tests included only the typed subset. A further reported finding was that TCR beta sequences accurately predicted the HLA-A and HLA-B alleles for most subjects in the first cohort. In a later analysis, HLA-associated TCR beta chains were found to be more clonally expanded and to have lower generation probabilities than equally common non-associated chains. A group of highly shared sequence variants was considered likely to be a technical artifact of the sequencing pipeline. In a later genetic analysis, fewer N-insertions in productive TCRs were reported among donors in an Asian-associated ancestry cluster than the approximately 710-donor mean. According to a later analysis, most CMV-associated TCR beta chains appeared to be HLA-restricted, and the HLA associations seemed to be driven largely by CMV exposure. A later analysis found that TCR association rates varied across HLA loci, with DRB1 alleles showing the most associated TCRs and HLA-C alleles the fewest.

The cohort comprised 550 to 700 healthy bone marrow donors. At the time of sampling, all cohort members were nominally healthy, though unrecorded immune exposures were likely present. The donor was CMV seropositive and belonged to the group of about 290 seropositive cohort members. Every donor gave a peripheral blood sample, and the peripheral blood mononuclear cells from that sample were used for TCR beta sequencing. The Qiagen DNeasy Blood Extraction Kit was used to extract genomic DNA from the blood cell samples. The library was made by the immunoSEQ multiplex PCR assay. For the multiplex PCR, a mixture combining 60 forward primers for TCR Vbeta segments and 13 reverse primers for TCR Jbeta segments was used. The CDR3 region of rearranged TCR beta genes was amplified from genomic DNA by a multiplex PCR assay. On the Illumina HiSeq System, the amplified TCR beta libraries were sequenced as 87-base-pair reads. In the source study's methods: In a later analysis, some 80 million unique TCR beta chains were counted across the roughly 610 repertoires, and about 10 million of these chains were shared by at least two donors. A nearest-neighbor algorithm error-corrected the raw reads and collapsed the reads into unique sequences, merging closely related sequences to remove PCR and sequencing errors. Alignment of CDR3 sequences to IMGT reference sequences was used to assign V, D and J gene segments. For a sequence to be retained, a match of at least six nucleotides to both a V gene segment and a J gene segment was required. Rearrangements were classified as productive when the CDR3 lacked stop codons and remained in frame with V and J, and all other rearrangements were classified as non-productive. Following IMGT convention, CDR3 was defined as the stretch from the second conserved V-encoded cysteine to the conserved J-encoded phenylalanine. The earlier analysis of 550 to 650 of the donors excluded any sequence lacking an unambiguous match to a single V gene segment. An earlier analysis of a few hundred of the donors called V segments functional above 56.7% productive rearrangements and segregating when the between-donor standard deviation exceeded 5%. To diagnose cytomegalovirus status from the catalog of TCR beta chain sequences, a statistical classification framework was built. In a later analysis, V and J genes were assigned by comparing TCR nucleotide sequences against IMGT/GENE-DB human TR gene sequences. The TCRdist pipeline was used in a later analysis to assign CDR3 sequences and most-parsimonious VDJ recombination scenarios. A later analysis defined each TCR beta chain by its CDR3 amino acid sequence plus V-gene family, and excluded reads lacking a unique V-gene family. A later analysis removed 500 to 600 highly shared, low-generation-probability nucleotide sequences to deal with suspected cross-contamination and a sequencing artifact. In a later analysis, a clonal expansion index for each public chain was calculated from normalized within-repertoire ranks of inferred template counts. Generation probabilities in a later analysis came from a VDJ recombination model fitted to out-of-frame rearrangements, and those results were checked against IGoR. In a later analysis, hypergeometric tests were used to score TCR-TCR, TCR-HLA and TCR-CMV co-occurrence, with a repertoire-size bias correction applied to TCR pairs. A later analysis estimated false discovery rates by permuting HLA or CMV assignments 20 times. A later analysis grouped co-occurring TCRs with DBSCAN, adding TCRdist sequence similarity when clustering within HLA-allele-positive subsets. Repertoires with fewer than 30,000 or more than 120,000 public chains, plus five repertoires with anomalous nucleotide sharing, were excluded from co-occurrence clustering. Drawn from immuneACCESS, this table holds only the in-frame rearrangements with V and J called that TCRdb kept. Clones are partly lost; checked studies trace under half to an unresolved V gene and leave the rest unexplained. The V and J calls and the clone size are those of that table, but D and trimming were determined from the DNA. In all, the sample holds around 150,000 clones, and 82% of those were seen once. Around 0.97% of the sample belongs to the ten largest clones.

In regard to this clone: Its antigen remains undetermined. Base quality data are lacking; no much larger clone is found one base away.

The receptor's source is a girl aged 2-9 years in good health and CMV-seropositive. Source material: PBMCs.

The DNA sequence reads TGCGCCAGCAGCCAAAAAAAGGGACAGGGGGTTCCCCAAGATACGCAGTATTTT. It codes for CASSQKKGQGVPQDTQYF. The chain is assembled from TRBV4-1 and TRBJ2-3, with 11 bases in between that match TRBD1. Per the germline V gene, MGHRA is the CDR1 and YSYEKL is the CDR2. The cysteine opens and the phenylalanine closes a CDR3 of 18 amino acids. Of all the DNA, just the CDR3 is kept, 54 bases in frame from base 1. V has 2 bases trimmed and J has 5 bases trimmed; junction bases matching no gene number 12.